These 21 T cell receptor beta chains originate from one sample sequenced in a study of cytomegalovirus exposure and HLA in healthy donors. In the PCR, 60 Vbeta and 13 Jbeta primers were used. The method was immunoSEQ multiplex PCR; TCRdb's version includes in-frame clones alone and lacks a portion of them. Of 110,000 to 150,000 clones in the sample, 80% to 85% were seen once. The sample comprised PBMCs. Every receptor here comes from a male donor in good health and CMV-seropositive.

This chain uses TRBV25-1 with TRBJ1-4; TRBD1 matches at 7 bases. CDR1 is MGHDK and CDR2 is SYGVNS in the germline V gene. V gave up 3 bases and J gave up 10 bases; unmatched junction bases: 11. There are 15 residues in the CDR3. CDR3 DNA: TGTGCCAGCAGTGAGGAGTCTCAGGGGGTTGGAAAACTGTTTTTT. It specifies CASSEESQGVGKLFF.

This sequence joins TRBV6-6 and TRBJ2-7; 12 nucleotides align to TRBD2. Trimming removed 6 bases from V and 9 bases from J; junction bases left unmatched: 15. Germline CDR1 and CDR2: MNHNY and SVGAGI (reference sequence). The CDR3 has 16 residues. In DNA form, the CDR3 reads TGTGCCAGCAGCCCCCTTACTAGCGGGAGGCCCTTAGGGCAGTACTTC. Amino acids: CASSPLTSGRPLGQYF.

V gene TRBV4-3 combines with J gene TRBJ2-1; 7 bases align to TRBD2. The CDR3 has 16 amino acids. Germline V CDR1 and CDR2: LGHNA, YSLEER. J gave up 3 bases and V 4 bases, and 9 bases lay outside the gene matches. CDR3: CASSRQLADNYNEQFF. The CDR3 bases are TGCGCCAGCAGCCGTCAGCTAGCGGACAACTACAATGAGCAGTTCTTC.

V usage is TRBV19 and J usage is TRBJ1-1, with 9 nucleotides matching TRBD1. The CDR3 has 14 residues. V gave up 6 bases and J gave up 4 bases; unmatched junction bases: 6. The germline V gene has CDR1 LNHDA and CDR2 SQIVND (reference sequence). This CDR3 is CASRPGQGSTEAFF. Here the CDR3 DNA reads TGTGCCAGTAGGCCTGGACAGGGGAGCACTGAAGCTTTCTTT. The entire variable domain, with the rest obtained from reference TRBV19 and TRBJ1-1, is as follows: DGGITQSPKYLFRKEGQNVTLSCEQNLNHDAMYWYRQDPGQGLRLIYYSQIVNDFQKGDIAEGYSVSREKKESFPLTVTSAQKNPTAFYLCASRPGQGSTEAFFGQGTRLTVV.

The CDR3 spells CASSLPRGGKEQFF. The CDR3 DNA sequence: TGTGCCAGCAGCCTTCCCCGGGGGGGTAAAGAGCAGTTCTTC. The chain couples TRBV28 to TRBJ2-1, with 8 bases that match TRBD2. The germline CDR1 and CDR2 sequences are MDHEN and SYDVKM. CDR3 length: 14 amino acids. J gave up 10 bases and V 6 bases, and 11 bases lay outside the gene matches.

This chain connects TRBV30 to TRBJ2-2; D uncertain. There are 12 residues in the CDR3. The germline V gene has CDR1 GTSNPN and CDR2 SVGIG (reference sequence). Trimming pared 3 bases from V and 1 base from J, leaving 3 bases between. CDR3 sequence: CAWSKNTGELFF. In DNA, the CDR3 is TGTGCCTGGAGCAAGAACACCGGGGAGCTGTTTTTT.

The chain uses TRBV4-2 and TRBJ1-1; 7 positions match TRBD1. Trimming at V came to 2 bases and at J to 1 base, leaving 7 bases not matched to a gene. The germline CDR1 and CDR2 sequences are LGHNA and YNFKEQ. The CDR3 loop spans 16 amino acids. As DNA, the CDR3 is TGTGCCAGCAGCCAAAGACGGGACAGCTCGAACACTGAAGCTTTCTTT. Translation gives CASSQRRDSSNTEAFF.

V usage is TRBV29-1 and J usage is TRBJ2-7, with D possibly TRBD1 on 6 matching bases. Trimming cost V 4 bases and J 3 bases, with 19 bases left between them. The germline CDR1 and CDR2 sequences are SQVTM and ANQGSEA. This CDR3 has 15 residues. The chain's CDR3 is CSVAHWGTGSYEQYF. The CDR3 DNA is TGCAGCGTTGCCCACTGGGGCACAGGGAGCTACGAGCAGTACTTC.

V is TRBV6-1 and J is TRBJ2-7; TRBD2 agrees at 13 bases. Germline V lookup: CDR1 MNHNS, CDR2 SASEGT. The CDR3 consists of 14 residues. J gave up 5 bases and V 6 bases, and 4 bases lay outside the gene matches. The CDR3 DNA reads TGTGCCAGCAGACCCGGGACTAGCGGGGACGAGCAGTACTTC. Encoded protein: CASRPGTSGDEQYF.

Comment on this clone: Its ends do not fully match the called genes, so a read error is possible. The rearrangement uses TRBV13 and TRBJ2-6; D is perhaps TRBD1 (5 bases). Germline CDR1 is PRHDT and CDR2 is FYEKMQ (reference sequence). The CDR3 consists of 14 residues. CDR3 protein: CASIAFSGANALTF. CDR3 nucleotide sequence: TGTGCCAGCATTGCTTTCTCTGGGGCCAACGCCCTGACTTTC.

The V gene is TRBV6-1, the J gene TRBJ1-1; D gene uncertain. Germline V gene sequence: CDR1 MNHNS, CDR2 SASEGT. The CDR3 length is 12 residues. The ends were cut back, 6 bases at V and 4 bases at J, with 9 bases in the middle. This CDR3 is CASSLSVTEAFF. In nucleotides, the CDR3 is TGTGCCAGCAGCTTATCAGTCACTGAAGCTTTCTTT.

The CDR3 DNA is TGTGCCAGCAGCCCGAGCGGGAGAGCCTACGAGCAGTACTTC. This gives the protein CASSPSGRAYEQYF. V usage is TRBV5-4 and J usage is TRBJ2-7; 8 bases fit TRBD2. Germline trimming cut 4 bases from V and 2 bases from J; bases unmatched to any gene: 5. This CDR3 has 14 residues. Germline V gene data show CDR1 as SGHNT and CDR2 as YYREEE (reference sequence).

The chain couples TRBV5-1 to TRBJ1-2; 8 bases line up with TRBD1. Germline CDR1 is SGHRS and CDR2 is YFSETQ. The CDR3 totals 14 residues. After removal of 3 bases from V and 3 bases from J, the junction contained 4 bases not matched to a gene. The chain's CDR3 is CASSSTGADYGYTF. The DNA for the CDR3 is TGCGCCAGCAGCTCGACAGGGGCGGACTATGGCTACACCTTC.

The genes are TRBV7-9 and TRBJ2-1; 8 positions agree with TRBD2. The CDR3 extends over 15 amino acids. Per germline, CDR1 SEHNR and CDR2 FQNEAQ (reference sequence). Trimming cost V 4 bases and J 2 bases; bases outside gene matches: 4. The CDR3 nucleotides read TGTGCCAGCAGCTCGGGACTAGGGACCTACAATGAGCAGTTCTTC. It encodes CASSSGLGTYNEQFF.

The chain couples TRBV9 to TRBJ1-5; D unresolved. Trimming took off 0 bases at V and 4 bases at J, with 11 bases between the two ends. The CDR3 totals 15 residues. Germline V lookup: CDR1 SGDLS, CDR2 YYNGEE. Here the CDR3 reads CASSVDARGNQPQHF. The CDR3 DNA sequence: TGTGCCAGCAGCGTAGACGCCAGAGGTAATCAGCCCCAGCATTTT.

The chain combines TRBV4-3 with TRBJ2-2; D perhaps matches TRBD1 (6 bases). CDR3 length: 18 residues. Trimming took 1 base from V and 1 from J, leaving 16 bases between them. Germline-derived CDR1 and CDR2 are LGHNA and YSLEER. The CDR3 DNA reads as TGCGCCAGCAGCCAAGGAACCCCGGGACAAGTGAACACCGGGGAGCTGTTTTTT. Amino acids: CASSQGTPGQVNTGELFF.

This clone occurred a few times. V is TRBV6-5 and J is TRBJ2-5, with 8 bases identical to TRBD2. The V gene end was trimmed by 1 base and the J gene end by 2 bases; junction bases not matched to a gene: 6. The CDR3 sequence is 16 residues long. Germline V gene sequence: CDR1 MNHEY, CDR2 SVGAGI. The CDR3 sequence: CASSYWLAGRQETQYF. The CDR3 bases are TGTGCCAGCAGTTACTGGTTAGCGGGGAGACAAGAGACCCAGTACTTC.

This rearrangement joins TRBV18 to TRBJ2-3; 14 bases match TRBD2. Germline V gene data show CDR1 as KGHSH and CDR2 as LQKENI. With 0 bases clipped from V and 1 base from J, the junction kept 0 bases outside the gene matches. This CDR3 comprises 17 residues. The DNA of the CDR3 is TGTGCCAGCTCACCACCGGGACTAGCGGGAGGCACAGATACGCAGTATTTT. Its protein is CASSPPGLAGGTDTQYF.

This chain joins TRBV6-1 and TRBJ1-2; TRBD1 agrees at 8 bases. The CDR3 totals 13 residues. Trimming cost V 3 bases and J 8 bases; bases outside gene matches: 5. The germline gives CDR1 MNHNS, CDR2 SASEGT. The CDR3 loop is CASSDTGGEGYTF. DNA for the CDR3: TGTGCCAGCAGTGATACAGGGGGGGAGGGCTACACCTTC.

The CDR3 DNA follows: TGTGCCAGCAGTTACTATAACGGCGAGCAGTACTTC. Its translation is CASSYYNGEQYF. V gene TRBV6-5 combines with J gene TRBJ2-7, with D uncertain. The CDR3 is 12 amino acids. Trimming pared 1 base from V and 6 bases from J, leaving 7 bases between. CDR1 MNHEY and CDR2 SVGAGI come from the germline V gene.

The chain recombines TRBV2 with TRBJ2-7, with 9 bases identical to TRBD1. The germline V gene has CDR1 SNHLY and CDR2 FYNNEI. V gave up 0 bases and J gave up 2 bases; unmatched junction bases: 8. This CDR3 contains 17 residues. The CDR3 sequence is CASSEALGGQGTYEQYF. The CDR3 DNA reads TGTGCCAGCAGTGAAGCGCTTGGGGGACAGGGAACCTACGAGCAGTACTTC.